One and the same sample provided the 7 T cell receptor beta chains below, sequenced in a study of blood T cell repertoires in COVID-19. Measured with immunoSEQ multiplex PCR; TCRdb has only the in-frame clones, and not every one. The sample includes about 330,000 clones, 80% to 90% of them seen just once. The sequenced sample consisted of peripheral blood. The receptors derive from a man aged 30 to 39 with COVID-19, enrolled during active disease.

The rearrangement uses TRBV4-2 and TRBJ2-3, with 8 positions matching TRBD2. This CDR3 contains 17 residues. The germline gives CDR1 LGHNA, CDR2 YNFKEQ. Trimming at V came to 4 bases and at J to 3 bases, leaving 12 bases not matched to a gene. CDR3 coding DNA: TGTGCCAGCAGCCCCCTAGCCAGCGGGGGAGGGACAGATACGCAGTATTTT. It is translated as CASSPLASGGGTDTQYF.

The gene calls are TRBV6-2 or TRBV6-3 and TRBJ1-5, with D possibly TRBD1 on 5 matching bases. The V gene's germline CDR1 is MNHEY and CDR2 SVGEGT. V lost 5 bases to trimming and J lost 3 bases, with 14 bases between them. The length of the CDR3 is 15 residues. The CDR3 region has the DNA TGTGCCAGCAGTCCCCAGGGTGCATACAATCAGCCCCAGCATTTT. Amino acid sequence: CASSPQGAYNQPQHF.

The chain uses TRBV6-2 or TRBV6-3 and TRBJ1-4; D uncertain. Germline V gene sequence: CDR1 MNHEY, CDR2 SVGEGT. The CDR3 is 16 amino acids. The V gene lost 4 bases and the J gene lost 4 bases, with 16 bases spanning the gap. The CDR3 is CASSSVRLRDNEKLFF. The DNA of the CDR3 is TGTGCCAGCAGTTCGGTCCGACTTCGAGATAATGAAAAACTGTTTTTT.

The V call is TRBV5-1, the J call TRBJ2-1, with 11 bases aligning to TRBD2. Trimming at V came to 6 bases and at J to 6 bases, leaving 11 bases not matched to a gene. The germline CDR1 and CDR2 sequences are SGHRS and YFSETQ. The length of the CDR3 is 16 residues. The CDR3 loop is CASTVRLAGPSNEQFF. CDR3 DNA: TGCGCCAGCACCGTACGACTAGCGGGGCCCTCCAATGAGCAGTTCTTC.

This clone came up once. This chain links TRBV5-6 with TRBJ1-5; weak D call: TRBD1 (6 bases). Deletions cut 4 bases from V and 4 bases from J, with 9 bases between. The germline gives CDR1 SGHDT, CDR2 YYEEEE. The CDR3 loop spans 13 amino acids. For the CDR3, the DNA is TGTGCCAGCAGCAATACAGGGAATCAGCCCCAGCATTTT. Protein: CASSNTGNQPQHF.

The chain recombines TRBV6-2 or TRBV6-3 with TRBJ1-1, with a weak D call TRBD1 (6 bases). This CDR3 is 12 amino acids long. The V gene lost 5 bases and the J gene lost 4 bases, with 8 bases spanning the gap. CDR1 is MNHEY, CDR2 SVGEGT, per germline. CDR3 loop: CASSTGSTEAFF. The CDR3 DNA reads TGTGCCAGCAGTACAGGGAGCACTGAAGCTTTCTTT.

The chain recombines TRBV30 with TRBJ2-2; TRBD2 might be the D (6 bases). Germline loops: CDR1 GTSNPN, CDR2 SVGIG (reference sequence). CDR3 size: 14 residues. The V end lost 3 bases, the J end lost 5 bases, and 13 bases lay between the germline ends. The CDR3 region has the DNA TGTGCCTGGAGGAGGGGAGGTATGACCGGGGAGCTGTTTTTT. Its protein product is CAWRRGGMTGELFF.